This TCR beta chain was documented in a study of blood T cell repertoires in COVID-19. This table comes from immunoSEQ multiplex PCR, and its TCRdb copy is limited to in-frame clones, with some not included. The sample has 280,000 or so clones; about 90% are singletons. The CDR3 is 12 amino acids. J was trimmed by 6 bases and V by 4 bases; bases with no gene match: 2. The germline CDR1 and CDR2 sequences are MGHDK and SYGVNS. The source of this sequence is a woman aged 45-65 years who had been exposed to COVID-19. The V and J genes are TRBV25-1 and TRBJ1-2, with 7 bases that match TRBD1. The specimen sequenced was PBMCs or T cells enriched from blood (not recorded which). The CDR3 DNA is TGTGCCAGCAGTGTAGGGGGCCATGGCTACACCTTC. Translation gives CASSVGGHGYTF.